Sequencing of this TCR beta chain was carried out in a study of chemoradiotherapy in HPV16-positive cancers. Background on the study: Candidate HPV-specific T-cell clones and common TCR motifs came from functional assays in two HPV16-positive patients.

TCRdb keeps only in-frame clones here, not all; method: immunoSEQ multiplex PCR. This repertoire shows fewer than 40,000 clones, around 93% found once; its top ten account for roughly 3.6%. The CDR3 spans 15 residues. Germline V gives CDR1 SGHRS, CDR2 YFSETQ. The V gene lost 0 bases and the J gene lost 6 bases, with 13 bases spanning the gap. The V and J genes are TRBV5-1 and TRBJ2-1; D may be TRBD1 (5 bases). The source of this sequence is a human donor with HPV-associated anogenital cancer. The sequencing used blood, collected from a patient who underwent chemoradiotherapy. CDR3 bases: TGCGCCAGCAGCTTGGGCCAGGGTTTAGGCAATGAGCAGTTCTTC. Its translation: CASSLGQGLGNEQFF.